This T cell receptor beta chain came from a study of T cells after posttransplantation cyclophosphamide. Using immunoSEQ multiplex PCR, the repertoire was profiled, and TCRdb retains in-frame clones only, with some absent. The sample holds about 30,000 clones, and no clone turns up only once. This clone showed up many times. The target antigen is unknown. Trimming cost V 7 bases and J 1 base, with 7 bases left between them. Germline lookup yields CDR1 MNHNS and CDR2 SASEGT. The CDR3 extends over 12 amino acids. Study conclusions and caveats: Later blood repertoires were often dominated by clones from the donor CD8+ memory compartment. TRB overlap between skin or GI tissue T cells and blood was limited. Recipient CMV seropositivity and CMV reactivation strongly tracked TRB clonality.

Peripheral blood was collected from the related graft donor on the marrow donation day. The rearrangement uses TRBV6-1 and TRBJ1-1; no reliable D call. The origin of this receptor is a woman between 55 and 75 years old in good health, CMV-negative, and a related stem cell transplant donor. Sequenced input: PBMCs. CDR3 loop: CASIRQNTEAFF. CDR3 bases: TGTGCCAGCATCCGACAGAACACTGAAGCTTTCTTT.